What follows are 12 T cell receptor beta chains derived from one specimen sequenced in a study of blood T cell repertoires in COVID-19. The repertoire was sequenced with immunoSEQ multiplex PCR; TCRdb's copy has only in-frame clones and lacks some. The sample includes tens of thousands of clones, around 86% of them seen just once. The material sequenced was peripheral blood. The receptor set was obtained from a woman aged 80 or over with active or convalescent COVID-19.

V usage is TRBV7-9 and J usage is TRBJ2-2; 9 bases match TRBD2. CDR3 length: 15 residues. CDR1 SEHNR and CDR2 FQNEAQ come from the germline V gene (reference sequence). Trimming removed 3 bases from V and 3 bases from J; junction bases left unmatched: 2. CDR3 bases: TGTGCCAGCAGCTTTAGCGGGGGCTACACCGGGGAGCTGTTTTTT. It is translated as CASSFSGGYTGELFF.

This chain uses TRBV7-3 with TRBJ1-1; 9 bases align to TRBD1. V lost 5 bases, J lost 5 bases, and 9 bases stayed unmatched. Looked up from germline, CDR1 is SGHTA and CDR2 is FQGTGA. This CDR3 is built from 15 residues. CDR3 in amino acids: CASSLEQGAYTEAFF. Here the CDR3 DNA reads TGTGCCAGCAGCCTTGAACAGGGGGCATATACTGAAGCTTTCTTT.

The chain is built from TRBV15 and TRBJ2-1, with no clear D. Trimming took 3 bases from V and 4 from J, leaving 10 bases between them. The CDR3 runs 14 residues. Germline V CDR1 and CDR2: LNHNV, YYDKDF (reference sequence). The CDR3 reads CATSSRIGYNEQFF. The CDR3 bases are TGTGCCACCAGCAGTCGAATCGGGTACAATGAGCAGTTCTTC.

The CDR3 here is CASGEAGITEAFF. The CDR3 nucleotides read TGTGCCAGCGGGGAGGCTGGAATCACTGAAGCTTTCTTT. The gene calls are TRBV6-5 and TRBJ1-1; D call uncertain. The germline V and J ends were trimmed by 8 bases and 4 bases, with 14 bases remaining between them. This CDR3 comprises 13 residues. The V gene's germline CDR1 is MNHEY and CDR2 SVGAGI.

The CDR3 spells CASSLEAGTYNEQFF. The CDR3 nucleotides are TGCGCCAGCAGCTTGGAAGCGGGGACCTACAATGAGCAGTTCTTC. This chain joins TRBV5-1 and TRBJ2-1; 7 nucleotides agree with TRBD2. CDR1 is SGHRS, CDR2 YFSETQ, per germline. J gave up 2 bases and V 0 bases, and 2 bases lay outside the gene matches. CDR3 size: 15 residues.

Notes on this clone: A junction boundary mismatches the germline segment, possibly from a read error. This rearrangement joins TRBV7-7 to TRBJ2-2; 9 bases align to TRBD2. The CDR3 sequence is 15 residues long. Per germline, CDR1 SSHAT and CDR2 FNYEAQ (reference sequence). The CDR3 sequence: CASSLMAGGSGELFF. CDR3 coding DNA: TGTGCTAGCAGCTTAATGGCGGGGGGGTCCGGGGAGCTGTTTTTT. Full variable domain (rest looked up from reference TRBV7-7 and TRBJ2-2): GAGVSQSPRYKVTKRGQDVTLRCDPISSHATLYWYQQALGQGPEFLTYFNYEAQPDKSGLPSDRFSAERPEGSISTLTIQRTEQRDSAMYRCASSLMAGGSGELFFGEGSRLTVL.

This clone was picked up one time. The chain joins TRBV15 to TRBJ1-2; 8 bases align to TRBD1. The V and J ends lost 3 bases and 2 bases, in that order; junction bases with no gene match: 2. CDR1 and CDR2 (germline): LNHNV, YYDKDF (reference sequence). CDR3 size: 14 residues. The CDR3 here is CATSSRTGNYGYTF. As DNA, the CDR3 is TGTGCCACCAGCAGCCGGACAGGGAACTATGGCTACACCTTC.

The genes are TRBV30 and TRBJ2-3; 11 positions agree with TRBD2. The CDR3 totals 17 residues. J was trimmed by 2 bases and V by 3 bases; bases with no gene match: 10. The germline gives CDR1 GTSNPN, CDR2 SVGIG (reference sequence). The CDR3 DNA is TGTGCCTGGAGCCGGTTCCGACTAGCGGGGACCACAGATACGCAGTATTTT. This codes for CAWSRFRLAGTTDTQYF.

V is TRBV19 and J is TRBJ1-5, with unresolved D. V was cut by 5 bases and J by 6 bases, with 14 bases left in between. The CDR3 is 14 amino acids. Germline V gene lookup returns CDR1 LNHDA and CDR2 SQIVND (reference sequence). In DNA, the CDR3 is TGTGCCAGTAGTCTGGAGGGATTTGGTCAGCCCCAGCATTTT. Protein: CASSLEGFGQPQHF.

The chain is built from TRBV15 and TRBJ2-2; 16 bases are shared with TRBD2. The germline V gene encodes CDR1 LNHNV and CDR2 YYDKDF (reference sequence). The CDR3 runs to 19 residues. After removal of 8 bases from V and 5 bases from J, the junction contained 14 bases not matched to a gene. The CDR3 loop reads CATLPGTSGGAALTGELFF. In DNA form, the CDR3 reads TGTGCCACCTTACCCGGGACTAGCGGGGGGGCCGCGTTGACCGGGGAGCTGTTTTTT.

This clone was recorded only once. The genes are TRBV10-3 and TRBJ1-2, with a weak D call TRBD1 (5 bases). The CDR3 length is 13 residues. The V end was cut by 3 bases, the J end by 4 bases, with 9 bases between. Germline lookup yields CDR1 ENHRY and CDR2 SYGVKD. As DNA, the CDR3 is TGTGCCATCAGTGACCAGGGTAGCTATGGCTACACCTTC. Translating it yields CAISDQGSYGYTF.

This chain uses TRBV28 with TRBJ2-5, with D unclear. V was trimmed by 11 bases and J by 4 bases, leaving 14 bases between them. This CDR3 has 12 amino acids. CDR1 is MDHEN, CDR2 SYDVKM, per germline. The CDR3 nucleotides are TGTGCCGTCAGAAGGTCGGGAGAGACCCAGTACTTC. This codes for CAVRRSGETQYF.